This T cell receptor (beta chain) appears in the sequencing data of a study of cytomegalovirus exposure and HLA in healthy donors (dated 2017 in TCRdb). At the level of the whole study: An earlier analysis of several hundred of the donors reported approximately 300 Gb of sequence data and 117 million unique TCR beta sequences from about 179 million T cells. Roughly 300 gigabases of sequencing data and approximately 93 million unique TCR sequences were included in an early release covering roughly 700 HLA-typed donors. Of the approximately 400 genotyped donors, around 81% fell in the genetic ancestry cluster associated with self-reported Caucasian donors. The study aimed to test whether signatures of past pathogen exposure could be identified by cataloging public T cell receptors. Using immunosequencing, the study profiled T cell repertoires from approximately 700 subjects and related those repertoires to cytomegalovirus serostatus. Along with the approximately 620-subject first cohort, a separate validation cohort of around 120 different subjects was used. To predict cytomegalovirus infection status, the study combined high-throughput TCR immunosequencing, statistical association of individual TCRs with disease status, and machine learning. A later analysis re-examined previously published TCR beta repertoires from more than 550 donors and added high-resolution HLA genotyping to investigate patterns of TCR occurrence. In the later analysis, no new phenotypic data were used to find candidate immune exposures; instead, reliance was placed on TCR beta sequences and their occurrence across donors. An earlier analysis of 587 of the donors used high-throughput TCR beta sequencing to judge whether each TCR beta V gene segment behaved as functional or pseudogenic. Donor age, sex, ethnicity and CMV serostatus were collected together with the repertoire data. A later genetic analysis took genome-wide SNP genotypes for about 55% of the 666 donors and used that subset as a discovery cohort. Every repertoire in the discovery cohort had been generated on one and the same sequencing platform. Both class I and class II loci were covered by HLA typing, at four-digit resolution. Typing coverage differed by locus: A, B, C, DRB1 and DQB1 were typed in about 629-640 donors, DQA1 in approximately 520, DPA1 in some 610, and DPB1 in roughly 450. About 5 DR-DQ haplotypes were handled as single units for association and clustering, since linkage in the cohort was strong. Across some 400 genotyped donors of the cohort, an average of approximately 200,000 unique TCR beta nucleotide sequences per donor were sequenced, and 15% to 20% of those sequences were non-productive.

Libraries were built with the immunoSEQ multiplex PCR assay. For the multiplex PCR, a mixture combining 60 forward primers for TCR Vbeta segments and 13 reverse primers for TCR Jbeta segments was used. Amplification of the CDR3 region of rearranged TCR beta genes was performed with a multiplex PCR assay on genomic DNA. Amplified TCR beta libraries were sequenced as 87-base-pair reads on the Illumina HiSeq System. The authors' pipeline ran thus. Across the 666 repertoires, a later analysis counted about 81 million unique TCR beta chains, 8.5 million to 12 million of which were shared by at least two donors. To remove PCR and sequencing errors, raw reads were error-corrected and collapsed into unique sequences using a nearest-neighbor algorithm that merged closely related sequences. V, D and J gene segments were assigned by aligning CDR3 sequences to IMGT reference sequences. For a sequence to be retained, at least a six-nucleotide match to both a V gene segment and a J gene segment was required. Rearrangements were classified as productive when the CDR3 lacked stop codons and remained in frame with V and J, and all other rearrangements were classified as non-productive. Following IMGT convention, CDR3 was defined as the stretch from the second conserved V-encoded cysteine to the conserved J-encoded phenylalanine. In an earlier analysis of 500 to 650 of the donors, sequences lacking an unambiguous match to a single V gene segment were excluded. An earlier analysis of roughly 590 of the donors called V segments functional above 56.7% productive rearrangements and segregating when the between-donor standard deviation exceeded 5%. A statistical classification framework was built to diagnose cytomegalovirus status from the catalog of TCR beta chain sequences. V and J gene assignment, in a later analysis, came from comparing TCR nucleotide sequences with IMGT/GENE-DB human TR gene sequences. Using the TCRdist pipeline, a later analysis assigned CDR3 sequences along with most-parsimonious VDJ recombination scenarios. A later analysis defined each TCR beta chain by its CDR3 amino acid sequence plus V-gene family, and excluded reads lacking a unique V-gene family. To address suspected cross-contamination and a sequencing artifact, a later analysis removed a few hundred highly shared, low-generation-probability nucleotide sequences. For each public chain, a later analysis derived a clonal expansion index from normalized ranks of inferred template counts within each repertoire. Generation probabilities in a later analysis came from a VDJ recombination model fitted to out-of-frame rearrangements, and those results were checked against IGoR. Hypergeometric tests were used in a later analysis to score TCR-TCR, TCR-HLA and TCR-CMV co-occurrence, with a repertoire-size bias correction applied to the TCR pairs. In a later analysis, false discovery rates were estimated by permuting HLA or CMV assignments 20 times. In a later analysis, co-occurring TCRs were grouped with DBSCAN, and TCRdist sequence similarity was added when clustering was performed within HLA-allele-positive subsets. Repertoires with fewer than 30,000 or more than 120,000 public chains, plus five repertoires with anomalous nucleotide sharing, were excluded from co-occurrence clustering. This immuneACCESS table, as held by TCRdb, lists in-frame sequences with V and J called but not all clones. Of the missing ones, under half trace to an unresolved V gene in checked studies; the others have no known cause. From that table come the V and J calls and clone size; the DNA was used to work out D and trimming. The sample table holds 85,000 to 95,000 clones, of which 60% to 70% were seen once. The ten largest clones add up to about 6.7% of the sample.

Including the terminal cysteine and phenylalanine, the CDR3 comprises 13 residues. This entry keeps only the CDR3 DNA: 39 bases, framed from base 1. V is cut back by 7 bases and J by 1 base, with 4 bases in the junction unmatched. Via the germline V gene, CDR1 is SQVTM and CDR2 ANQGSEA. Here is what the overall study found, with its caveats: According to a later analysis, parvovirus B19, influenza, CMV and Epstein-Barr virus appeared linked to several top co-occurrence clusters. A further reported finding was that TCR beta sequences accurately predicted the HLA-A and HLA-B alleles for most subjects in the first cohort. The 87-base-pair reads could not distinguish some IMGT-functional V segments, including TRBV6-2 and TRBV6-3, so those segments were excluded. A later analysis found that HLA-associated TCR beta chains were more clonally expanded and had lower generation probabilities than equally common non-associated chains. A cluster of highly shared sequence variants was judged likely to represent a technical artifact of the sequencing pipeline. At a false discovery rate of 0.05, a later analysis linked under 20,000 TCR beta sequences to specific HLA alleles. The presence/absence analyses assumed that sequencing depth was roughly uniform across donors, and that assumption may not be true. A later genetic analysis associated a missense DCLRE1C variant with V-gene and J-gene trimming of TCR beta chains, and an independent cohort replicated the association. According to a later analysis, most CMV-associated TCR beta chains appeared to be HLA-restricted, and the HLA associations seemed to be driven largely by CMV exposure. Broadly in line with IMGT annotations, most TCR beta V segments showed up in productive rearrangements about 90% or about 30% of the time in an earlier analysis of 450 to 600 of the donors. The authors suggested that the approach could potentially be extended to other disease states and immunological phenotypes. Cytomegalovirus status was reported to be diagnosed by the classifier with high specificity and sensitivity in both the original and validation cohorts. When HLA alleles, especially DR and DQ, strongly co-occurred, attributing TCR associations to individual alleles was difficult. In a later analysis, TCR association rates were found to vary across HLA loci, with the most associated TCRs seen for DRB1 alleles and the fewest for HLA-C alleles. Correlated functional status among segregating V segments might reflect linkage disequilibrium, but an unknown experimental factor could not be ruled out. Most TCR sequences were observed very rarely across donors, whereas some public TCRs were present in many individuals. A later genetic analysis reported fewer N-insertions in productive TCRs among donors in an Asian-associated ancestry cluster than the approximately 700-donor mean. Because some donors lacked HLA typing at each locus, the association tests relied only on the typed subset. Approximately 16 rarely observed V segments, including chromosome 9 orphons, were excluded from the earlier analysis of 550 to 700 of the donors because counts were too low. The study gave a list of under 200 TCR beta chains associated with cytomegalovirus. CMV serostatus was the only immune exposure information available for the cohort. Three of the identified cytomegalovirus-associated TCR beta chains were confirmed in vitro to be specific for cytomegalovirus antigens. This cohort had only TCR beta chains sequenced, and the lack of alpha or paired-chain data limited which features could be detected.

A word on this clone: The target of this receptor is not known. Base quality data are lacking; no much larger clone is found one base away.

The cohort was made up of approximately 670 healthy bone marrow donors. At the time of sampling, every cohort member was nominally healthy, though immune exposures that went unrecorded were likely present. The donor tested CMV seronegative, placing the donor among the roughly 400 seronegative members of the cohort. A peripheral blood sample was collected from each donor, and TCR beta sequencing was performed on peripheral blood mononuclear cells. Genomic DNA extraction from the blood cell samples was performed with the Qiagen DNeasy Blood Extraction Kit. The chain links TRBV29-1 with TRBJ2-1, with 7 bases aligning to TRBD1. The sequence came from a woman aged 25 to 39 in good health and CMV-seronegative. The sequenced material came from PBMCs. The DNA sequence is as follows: TGCAGCGCAAACAGGGGTTCCTACAATGAGCAGTTCTTC. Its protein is CSANRGSYNEQFF.